Shown below are 22 T cell receptor beta chains from a single sample sequenced in a study of CD4 and CD8 cells across lung adenocarcinoma regions (dated by TCRdb to 2017 to 2018). Receptors were amplified or captured by PCR. Sequencing relied on a HiSeq X Ten. TCRdb took the public reads, trimmed them with fastp at Q25, ran MiXCR for clone calling and kept in-frame beta chains. Entries are consolidated by CDR3 protein sequence, retaining the most common genes and DNA. Present in this sample are some 12,000 distinct CDR3 sequences, 40% to 55% of which were seen just once. The top ten clones comprise over 20% of the sample. Sequencing was done on a sample of CD8+ T cells from the margin of a lung tumor. Per the publication, the cell subset or site label means: tumor margin region. The receptors were gathered from a female donor with lung adenocarcinoma. The CD4 and CD8 labels of this study may be unreliable.

The J gene is TRBJ2-3, the V gene TRBV6-5; no clear D gene. The last part of the DNA fits TRBJ2-2 better; the J call may be wrong. The CDR3 contains 16 residues. The V gene's germline CDR1 is MNHEY and CDR2 SVGAGI. CDR3 sequence reads: CASSYVQTQSTDTLFF. CDR3 coding DNA: TGTGCCAGCAGTTACGTCCAGACTCAGAGCACAGATACGCTGTTTTTT.

Turning to this clonotype: Here the CDR3 omits its conserved ending phenylalanine or tryptophan, so a read error is the likely source. It is unclear where the CDR3 begins or ends on the DNA, so no DNA is shown, and the CDR3 is as TCRdb lists it. This sequence joins TRBV11-2 and TRBJ2-5; TRBD2 is the table's D call and was not checked against the DNA. A total of 14 residues make up the CDR3, ends included. Germline V gives CDR1 SGHAT, CDR2 FQNNGV. CDR3 protein: CASSTNSLTETQYS.

Only one count was recorded for this clonotype. J is TRBJ2-2 and V is TRBV6-5, with TRBD2 matching over 7 bases. Per germline, CDR1 MNHEY and CDR2 SVGAGI. CDR3 size: 15 residues. V lost 6 bases and J lost 7; bases outside the gene matches: 11. The CDR3 DNA reads TGTGCCAGCAGATTCTCCGGGACTAACGGCGGGGAGCTGTTTTTT. Protein product: CASRFSGTNGGELFF.

Sample share makes this clonotype medium-sized (0.01 to 0.1%). The genes are TRBV27 and TRBJ2-7, with D perhaps TRBD1 (6 bases). Germline values: CDR1 MNHEY, CDR2 SMNVEV (reference sequence). Deletions cut 6 bases from V and 0 bases from J, with 15 bases between. The CDR3 is 15 residues long. CDR3 sequence (DNA): TGTGCCAGCAGCGTCCCAGGGGTAGGCTCCTACGAGCAGTACTTC. Residues: CASSVPGVGSYEQYF.

By frequency in the sample, this clonotype is medium-sized (0.01 to 0.1%). The CDR3 reads CASSAFRGGYGYTF. The CDR3 nucleotides are TGTGCCAGCTCAGCTTTTCGGGGGGGATACGGCTACACCTTC. The V call is TRBV6-1, the J call TRBJ1-2; D may be TRBD1 (5 bases). CDR3 length: 14 amino acids. Trimming cost V 8 bases and J 8 bases, with 21 bases left between them. Per germline, CDR1 MNHNS and CDR2 SASEGT.

As for this clonotype: Germline is not matched at one junction end, which may reflect a read error. The DNA of the CDR3 is TGTGCCAGCACCCTATCGGGGAACAGCTGCTCCAACGAGCAGTATTTC. As protein: CASTLSGNSCSNEQYF. J is TRBJ2-7 and V is TRBV6-1; TRBD2 might be the D (5 bases). Germline values: CDR1 MNHNS, CDR2 SASEGT. The CDR3 is 16 amino acids.

The chain combines TRBV10-2 with TRBJ1-2; 8 bases are a match to TRBD1. V shed 4 bases, J shed 8 bases, and the junction held 9 bases outside the gene matches. This CDR3 is 14 amino acids long. CDR1 is WSHSY and CDR2 is SAAADI in the germline V gene. CDR3 DNA sequence: TGCGCCAGCAGTGGCGGGACAGGTTGGTGGGGCTACACCTTC. Its protein product is CASSGGTGWWGYTF.

Comment on this clonotype: Here the CDR3 omits its conserved ending phenylalanine or tryptophan, so a read error is the likely source. The DNA is left out, because the CDR3 cannot be placed on it with certainty; the CDR3 is given as TCRdb lists it. J is TRBJ2-1 and V is TRBV13. The CDR3 is 13 amino acids long, termini counted. Germline V gives CDR1 PRHDT, CDR2 FYEKMQ (reference sequence). CDR3 in amino acids: CAPCAYCSAEPFQ.

The rearrangement links TRBV27 to TRBJ2-7; 10 positions agree with TRBD2. With V trimmed by 10 bases and J by 6 bases, 12 bases remained unmatched. The CDR3 consists of 14 residues. Per germline, CDR1 MNHEY and CDR2 SMNVEV (reference sequence). The CDR3 loop reads CANSPGLARGEQYF. The CDR3 DNA follows: TGTGCCAACAGCCCGGGACTAGCGAGGGGCGAGCAGTACTTC.

V usage is TRBV6-5 and J usage is TRBJ2-5; possibly TRBD1 for D (6 bases). The last part of the DNA fits TRBJ2-1 better; the J call may be wrong. Per the germline V gene, CDR1 is MNHEY and CDR2 is SVGAGI. This CDR3 has 14 residues. In DNA form, the CDR3 reads TGTGCCAGCAGTTACTCCGTGGGACAAGAGACCCAGTTCTTC. Its translation: CASSYSVGQETQFF.

On this clonotype itself: Here the CDR3 omits its conserved ending phenylalanine or tryptophan, so a read error is the likely source. The DNA is left out, because the CDR3 cannot be placed on it with certainty; the CDR3 is given as TCRdb lists it. The V and J genes are TRBV9 and TRBJ2-5. Germline CDR1 is SGDLS and CDR2 is YYNGEE. The CDR3 is 13 residues long, ends included. The CDR3: CASSDGVGETQHS.

This chain uses TRBV2 with TRBJ1-4; the D is unclear. Trimming left V 7 bases short and J 4 bases short, with 13 bases between. Per the germline V gene, CDR1 is SNHLY and CDR2 is FYNNEI. The CDR3 totals 14 residues. The CDR3 region is CASKPDLYNEKLFF. CDR3 bases: TGTGCCAGCAAGCCGGATCTGTATAATGAAAAACTGTTTTTT. Full variable domain (missing parts from reference TRBV2 and TRBJ1-4): EPEVTQTPSHQVTQMGQEVILRCVPISNHLYFYWYRQILGQKVEFLVSFYNNEISEKSEIFDDQFSVERPDGSNFTLKIRSTKLEDSAMYFCASKPDLYNEKLFFGSGTQLSVL.

With regard to this clonotype: The junction does not match germline at one end; this may be a read error. The gene calls are TRBV6-5 and TRBJ2-1, with TRBD2 identical over 7 bases. CDR3 length equals 15 residues. Germline V gene data show CDR1 as MNHEY and CDR2 as SVGAGI. The CDR3 region has the DNA TGTGCCAGCAGATTCTCCGGGGCTAGCGGCGGGGAGCAGTTTTTC. Amino acid sequence: CASRFSGASGGEQFF.

The rearrangement links TRBV27 to TRBJ2-3; the D call may be TRBD1 or TRBD2 (5 bases each). Germline CDR1 MNHEY, CDR2 SMNVEV (reference sequence). This CDR3 contains 14 residues. Deletions cut 7 bases from V and 1 base from J, with 12 bases between. The CDR3 nucleotides read TGTGCCAGCAAACGGGGCCTCCGCACAGATACGCAGTATTTT. Its protein is CASKRGLRTDTQYF.

The chain couples TRBV6-1 to TRBJ2-6, with 9 bases matching TRBD1. CDR3 size: 17 residues. Germline V gene lookup returns CDR1 MNHNS and CDR2 SASEGT. J lost 0 bases, V lost 3 bases, and 3 bases had no gene match. The CDR3 region has the DNA TGTGCCAGCAGTGACCGGGACAGGGTCTCTGGGGCCAACGTCCTGACTTTC. The encoded protein is CASSDRDRVSGANVLTF.

This clonotype was counted many times. This chain joins TRBV6-1 and TRBJ2-2, with 7 positions matching TRBD1. CDR3 length: 15 amino acids. Germline V gene lookup returns CDR1 MNHNS and CDR2 SASEGT. Unmatched junction bases numbered 9, after V lost 5 bases and J lost 6 bases. The CDR3 bases are TGTGCCAGCAGTACCGGGACAGCGAATTCCGGGGAGCTGTTTTTT. Amino acid sequence: CASSTGTANSGELFF.

This clonotype is classed as large (0.1 to 1%). The V and J genes are TRBV6-5 and TRBJ2-1; D is possibly TRBD1 (6 bases). The CDR3 loop spans 15 amino acids. CDR1 and CDR2 (germline): MNHEY, SVGAGI. Deletions cut 7 bases from V and 2 bases from J, with 15 bases between. CDR3: CASTPVRGAYNEQFF. The CDR3 nucleotides are TGTGCCAGCACCCCGGTCAGGGGCGCCTACAATGAGCAGTTCTTC.

This clonotype is deemed medium-sized. The genes are TRBV6-6 and TRBJ2-5; D perhaps matches TRBD1 (5 bases). V dropped 8 bases and J dropped 1 base, with 8 bases sitting between them. This CDR3 is 12 amino acids long. Per germline, CDR1 MNHNY and CDR2 SVGAGI (reference sequence). CDR3 protein: CASGATQETQYF. DNA for the CDR3: TGTGCCAGCGGGGCGACCCAAGAGACCCAGTACTTC.

To note about this clonotype: The junction shows a germline mismatch at one end, possibly a read error. The chain employs TRBV10-1 and TRBJ2-4; 8 bases line up with TRBD2. CDR3 size: 16 residues. The germline CDR1 and CDR2 sequences are WNHNN and SYGVQD (reference sequence). CDR3 in DNA: TGCGCCAGCAGTGAGTCGGGAGCGGGAGCTAAAAATATTCAGTACTTC. Protein product: CASSESGAGAKNIQYF.

The chain joins TRBV6-1 to TRBJ2-1, with TRBD2 as a possible D gene (7 bases). TRBJ2-7 explains the end of the DNA better; the J call may be wrong. CDR1 and CDR2 (germline): MNHNS, SASEGT. CDR3 length: 15 residues. The chain's CDR3 is CASSRGGDSSYEQYF. The CDR3 DNA follows: TGTGCCAGCAGCCGAGGGGGGGACTCGAGCTACGAGCAGTACTTC.

By share, this clonotype counts as medium-sized. The chain has TRBV6-1 and TRBJ2-7; D is tentatively TRBD1 or TRBD2 (5 bases each). Trimming took off 5 bases at V and 0 bases at J, with 11 bases between the two ends. Looked up from germline, CDR1 is MNHNS and CDR2 is SASEGT. The CDR3 length is 14 residues. The CDR3 region has the DNA TGTGCCAGCAGTCCCGGGACGGGCTCCTACGAGCAGTACTTC. As protein: CASSPGTGSYEQYF.

This clonotype appeared many times. The chain is built from TRBV10-3 and TRBJ2-4, with TRBD1 identical over 7 bases. J lost 3 bases, V lost 8 bases, and 4 bases had no gene match. The CDR3 is 13 residues long. Germline loops: CDR1 ENHRY, CDR2 SYGVKD. In nucleotides, the CDR3 is TGTGCCATCGGGGACAGCTTCAAAAACATTCAGTACTTC. Translation: CAIGDSFKNIQYF.